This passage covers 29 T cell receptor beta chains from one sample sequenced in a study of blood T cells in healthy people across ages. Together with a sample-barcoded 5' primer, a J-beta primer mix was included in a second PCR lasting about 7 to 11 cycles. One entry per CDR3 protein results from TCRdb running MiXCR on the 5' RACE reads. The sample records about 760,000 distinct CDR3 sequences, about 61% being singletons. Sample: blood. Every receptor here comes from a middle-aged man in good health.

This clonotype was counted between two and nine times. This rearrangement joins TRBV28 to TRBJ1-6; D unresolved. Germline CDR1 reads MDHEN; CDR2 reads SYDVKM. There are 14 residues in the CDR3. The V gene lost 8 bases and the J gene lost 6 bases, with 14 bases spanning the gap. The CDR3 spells CASQPSLPNSPLHF. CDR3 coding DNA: TGTGCCAGCCAACCCAGTCTCCCTAATTCACCCCTCCACTTT.

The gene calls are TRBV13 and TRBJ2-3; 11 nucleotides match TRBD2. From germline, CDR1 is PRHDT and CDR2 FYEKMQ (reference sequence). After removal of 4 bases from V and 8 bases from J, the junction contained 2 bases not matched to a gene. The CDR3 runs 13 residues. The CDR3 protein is CASSSLAGGTQYF. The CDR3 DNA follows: TGTGCCAGCAGCTCTCTAGCGGGAGGTACGCAGTATTTT. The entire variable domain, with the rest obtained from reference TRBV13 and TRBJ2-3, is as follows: AAGVIQSPRHLIKEKRETATLKCYPIPRHDTVYWYQQGPGQDPQFLISFYEKMQSDKGSIPDRFSAQQFSDYHSELNMSSLELGDSALYFCASSSLAGGTQYFGPGTRLTVL.

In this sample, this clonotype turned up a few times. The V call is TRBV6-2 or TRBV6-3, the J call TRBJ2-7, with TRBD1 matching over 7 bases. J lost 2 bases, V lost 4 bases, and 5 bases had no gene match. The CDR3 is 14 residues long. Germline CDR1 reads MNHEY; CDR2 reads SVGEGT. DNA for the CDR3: TGTGCCAGCAGTTCAACGGGACAGCCCTACGAGCAGTACTTC. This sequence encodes CASSSTGQPYEQYF.

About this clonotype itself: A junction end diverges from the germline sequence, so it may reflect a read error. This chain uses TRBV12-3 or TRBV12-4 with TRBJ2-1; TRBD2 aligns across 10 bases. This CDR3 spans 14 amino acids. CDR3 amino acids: CASRTSGDHNGQFF. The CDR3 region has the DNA TGTGCCAGCCGAACTAGCGGGGATCACAATGGGCAGTTCTTC.

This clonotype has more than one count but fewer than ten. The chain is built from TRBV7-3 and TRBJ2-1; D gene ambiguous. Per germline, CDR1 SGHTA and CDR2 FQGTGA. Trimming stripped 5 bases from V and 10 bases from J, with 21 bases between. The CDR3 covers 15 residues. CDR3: CASSPYGPPSIEQFF. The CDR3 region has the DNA TGTGCCAGCAGCCCGTACGGGCCACCCTCTATAGAGCAGTTCTTC. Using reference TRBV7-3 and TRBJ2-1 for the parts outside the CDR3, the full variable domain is GAGVSQTPSNKVTEKGKYVELRCDPISGHTALYWYRQSLGQGPEFLIYFQGTGAADDSGLPNDRFFAVRPEGSVSTLKIQRTERGDSAVYLCASSPYGPPSIEQFFGPGTRLTVL.

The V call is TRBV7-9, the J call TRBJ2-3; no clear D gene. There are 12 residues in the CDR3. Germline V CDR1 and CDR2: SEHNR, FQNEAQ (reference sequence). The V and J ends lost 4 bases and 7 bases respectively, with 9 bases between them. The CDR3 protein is CASSSQLYTQYF. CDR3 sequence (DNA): TGTGCCAGCAGCTCCCAGTTGTATACGCAGTATTTT.

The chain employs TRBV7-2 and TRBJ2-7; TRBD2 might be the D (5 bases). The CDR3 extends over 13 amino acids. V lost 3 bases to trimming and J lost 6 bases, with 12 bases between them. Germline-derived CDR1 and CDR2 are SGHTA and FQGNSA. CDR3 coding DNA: TGTGCCAGCAGCTTGGACTGGCTGGGCGAGCAGTACTTC. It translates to CASSLDWLGEQYF.

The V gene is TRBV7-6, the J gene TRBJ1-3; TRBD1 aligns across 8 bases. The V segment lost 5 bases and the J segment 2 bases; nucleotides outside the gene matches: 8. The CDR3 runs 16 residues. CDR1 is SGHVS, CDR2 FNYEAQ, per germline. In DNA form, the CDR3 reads TGTGCCAGCAGCCCGTCGACAGGGGCTACTGGAAACACCATATATTTT. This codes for CASSPSTGATGNTIYF.

The CDR3 reads CASSQVALPQETQYF. The CDR3 nucleotides read TGTGCCAGCAGCCAAGTCGCACTACCTCAAGAGACCCAGTACTTC. The rearrangement links TRBV3-1 to TRBJ2-5; D is unclear. This CDR3 is built from 15 residues. V lost 1 base, J lost 2 bases, and 11 bases lay in between. Germline V gene data show CDR1 as LGHDT and CDR2 as YNNKEL (reference sequence).

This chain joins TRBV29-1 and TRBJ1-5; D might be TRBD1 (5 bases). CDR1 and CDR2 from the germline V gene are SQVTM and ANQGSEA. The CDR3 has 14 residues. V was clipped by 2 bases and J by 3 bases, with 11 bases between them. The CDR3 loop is CSVETGLSNQPQHF. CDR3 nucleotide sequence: TGCAGCGTTGAAACAGGCCTCTCCAATCAGCCCCAGCATTTT.

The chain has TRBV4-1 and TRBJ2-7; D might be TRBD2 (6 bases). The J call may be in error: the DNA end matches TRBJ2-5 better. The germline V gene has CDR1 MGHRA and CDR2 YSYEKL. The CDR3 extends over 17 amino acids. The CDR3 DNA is TGCGCCAGCAGCCAAGATCTAGGTCGGGGGTTGTGGGAGACCCAGTACTTC. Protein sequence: CASSQDLGRGLWETQYF.

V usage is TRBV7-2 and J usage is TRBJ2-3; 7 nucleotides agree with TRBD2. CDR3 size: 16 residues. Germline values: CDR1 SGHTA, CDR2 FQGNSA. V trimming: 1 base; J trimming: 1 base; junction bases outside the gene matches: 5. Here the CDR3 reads CASSLGAGRGTDTQYF. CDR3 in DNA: TGTGCCAGCAGCTTAGGAGCGGGGCGGGGCACAGATACGCAGTATTTT. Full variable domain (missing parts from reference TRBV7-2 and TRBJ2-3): GAGVSQSPSNKVTEKGKDVELRCDPISGHTALYWYRQSLGQGLEFLIYFQGNSAPDKSGLPSDRFSAERTGGSVSTLTIQRTQQEDSAVYLCASSLGAGRGTDTQYFGPGTRLTVL.

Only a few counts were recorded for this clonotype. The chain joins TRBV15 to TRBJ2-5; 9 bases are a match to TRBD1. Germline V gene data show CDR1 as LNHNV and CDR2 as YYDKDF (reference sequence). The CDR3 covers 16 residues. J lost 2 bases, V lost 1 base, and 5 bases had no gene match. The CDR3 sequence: CATSRGPGQGQETQYF. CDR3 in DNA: TGTGCCACCAGCAGAGGCCCCGGACAGGGGCAAGAGACCCAGTACTTC.

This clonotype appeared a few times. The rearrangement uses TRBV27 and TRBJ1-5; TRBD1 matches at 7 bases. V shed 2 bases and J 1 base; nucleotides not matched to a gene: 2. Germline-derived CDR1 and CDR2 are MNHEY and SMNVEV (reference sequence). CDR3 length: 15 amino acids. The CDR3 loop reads CASSLGRGSNQPQHF. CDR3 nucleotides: TGTGCCAGCAGTTTAGGCAGGGGGAGCAATCAGCCCCAGCATTTT.

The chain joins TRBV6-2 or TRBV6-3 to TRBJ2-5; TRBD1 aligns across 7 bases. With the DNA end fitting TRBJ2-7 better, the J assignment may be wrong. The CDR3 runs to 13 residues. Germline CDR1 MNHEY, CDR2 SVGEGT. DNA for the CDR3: TGTGCCAGCACGCGACAGGGTCCCCACGAGCAGTACTTC. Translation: CASTRQGPHEQYF.

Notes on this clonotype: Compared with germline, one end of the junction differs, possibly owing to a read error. CDR3 residues: CASSVAPQIRYNEQFF. Here the CDR3 DNA reads TGTGCCAGCAGCGTCGCTCCACAAATACGTTACAATGAACAGTTCTTC. V is TRBV9 and J is TRBJ2-1; D unresolved. This CDR3 contains 16 residues. Germline CDR1 SGDLS, CDR2 YYNGEE.

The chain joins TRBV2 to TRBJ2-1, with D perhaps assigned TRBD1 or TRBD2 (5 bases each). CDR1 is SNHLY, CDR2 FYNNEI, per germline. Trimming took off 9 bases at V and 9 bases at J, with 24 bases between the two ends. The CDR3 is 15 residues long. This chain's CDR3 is CARIRGPGPTGEQFF. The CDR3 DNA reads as TGTGCCAGGATTAGGGGTCCGGGACCGACGGGTGAGCAGTTCTTC.

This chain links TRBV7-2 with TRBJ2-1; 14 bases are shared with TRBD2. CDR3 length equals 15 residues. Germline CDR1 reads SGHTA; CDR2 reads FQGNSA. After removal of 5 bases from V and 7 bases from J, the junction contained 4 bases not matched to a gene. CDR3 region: CASSRRLAGGNEQFF. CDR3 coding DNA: TGTGCCAGCAGCCGACGACTAGCGGGAGGGAATGAGCAGTTCTTC. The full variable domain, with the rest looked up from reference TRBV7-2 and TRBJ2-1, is GAGVSQSPSNKVTEKGKDVELRCDPISGHTALYWYRQSLGQGLEFLIYFQGNSAPDKSGLPSDRFSAERTGGSVSTLTIQRTQQEDSAVYLCASSRRLAGGNEQFFGPGTRLTVL.

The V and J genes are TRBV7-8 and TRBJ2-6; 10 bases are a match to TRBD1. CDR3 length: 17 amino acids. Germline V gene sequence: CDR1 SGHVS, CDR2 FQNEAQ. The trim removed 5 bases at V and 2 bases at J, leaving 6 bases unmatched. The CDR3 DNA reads TGTGCCAGCAGCGGACGCGACAGGGGGCCTGGGGCCAACGTCCTGACTTTC. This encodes CASSGRDRGPGANVLTF. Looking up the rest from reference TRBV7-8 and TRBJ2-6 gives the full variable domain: GAGVSQSPRYKVAKRGQDVALRCDPISGHVSLFWYQQALGQGPEFLTYFQNEAQLDKSGLPSDRFFAERPEGSVSTLKIQRTQQEDSAVYLCASSGRDRGPGANVLTFGAGSRLTVL.

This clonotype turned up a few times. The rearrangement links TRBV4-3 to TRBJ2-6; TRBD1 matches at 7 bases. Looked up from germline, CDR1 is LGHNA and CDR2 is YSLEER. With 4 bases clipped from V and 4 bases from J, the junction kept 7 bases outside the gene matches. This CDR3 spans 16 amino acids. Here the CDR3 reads CASSPYTGDGANVLTF. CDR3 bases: TGCGCCAGCAGCCCCTATACAGGGGACGGGGCCAACGTCCTGACTTTC.

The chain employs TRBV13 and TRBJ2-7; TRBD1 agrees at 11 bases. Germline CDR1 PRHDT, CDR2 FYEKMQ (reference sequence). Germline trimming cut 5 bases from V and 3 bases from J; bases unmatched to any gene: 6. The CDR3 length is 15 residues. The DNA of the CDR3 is TGTGCCAGCAGCCTAAGGACAGGGGGCGGCTACGAGCAGTACTTC. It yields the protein CASSLRTGGGYEQYF. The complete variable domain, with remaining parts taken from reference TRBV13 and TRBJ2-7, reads AAGVIQSPRHLIKEKRETATLKCYPIPRHDTVYWYQQGPGQDPQFLISFYEKMQSDKGSIPDRFSAQQFSDYHSELNMSSLELGDSALYFCASSLRTGGGYEQYFGPGTRLTVT.

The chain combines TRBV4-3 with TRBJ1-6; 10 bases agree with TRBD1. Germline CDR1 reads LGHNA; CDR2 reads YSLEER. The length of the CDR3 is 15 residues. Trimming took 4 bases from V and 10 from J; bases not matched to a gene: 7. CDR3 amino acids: CASSRDRGGSSPLHF. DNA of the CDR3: TGCGCCAGCAGCCGGGACAGGGGAGGAAGCTCACCCCTCCACTTT.

For the CDR3, the DNA is TGTGCCAGCAGCTCGGGAGGACGGTTGAGGACTGAAGCTTTCTTT. It yields the protein CASSSGGRLRTEAFF. J is TRBJ1-1 and V is TRBV7-2; D remains ambiguous. V lost 4 bases and J 5 bases, leaving 17 bases between the germline ends. The CDR3 runs to 15 residues. The V gene's germline CDR1 is SGHTA and CDR2 FQGNSA.

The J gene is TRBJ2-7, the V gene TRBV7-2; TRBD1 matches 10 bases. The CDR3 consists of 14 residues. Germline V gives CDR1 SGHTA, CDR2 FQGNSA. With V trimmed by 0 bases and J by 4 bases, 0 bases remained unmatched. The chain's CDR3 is CASSLADRGYEQYF. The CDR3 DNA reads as TGTGCCAGCAGCTTAGCGGACAGGGGGTACGAGCAGTACTTC.

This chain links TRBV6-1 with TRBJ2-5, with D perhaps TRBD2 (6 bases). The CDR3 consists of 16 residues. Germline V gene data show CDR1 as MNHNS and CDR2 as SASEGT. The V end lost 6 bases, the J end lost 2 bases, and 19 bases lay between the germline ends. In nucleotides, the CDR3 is TGTGCCAGCAGCCCAGGAGGACTACACAGACAAGAGACCCAGTACTTC. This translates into CASSPGGLHRQETQYF.

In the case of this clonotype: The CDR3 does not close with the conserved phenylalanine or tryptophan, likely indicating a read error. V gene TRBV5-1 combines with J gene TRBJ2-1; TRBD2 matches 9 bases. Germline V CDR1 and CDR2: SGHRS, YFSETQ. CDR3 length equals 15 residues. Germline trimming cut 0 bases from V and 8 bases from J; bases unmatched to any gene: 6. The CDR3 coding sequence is TGCGCCAGCAGCTTGGATAGCGGGAGTATCGATGAGCAGTTCTTG. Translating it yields CASSLDSGSIDEQFL.

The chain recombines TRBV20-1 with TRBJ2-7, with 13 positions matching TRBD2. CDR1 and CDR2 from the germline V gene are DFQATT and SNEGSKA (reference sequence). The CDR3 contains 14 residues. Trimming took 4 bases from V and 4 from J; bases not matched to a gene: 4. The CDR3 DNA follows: TGCAGTGCTATACCGGGACTAGCGGGATACGAGCAGTACTTC. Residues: CSAIPGLAGYEQYF.

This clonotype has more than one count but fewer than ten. In nucleotides, the CDR3 is TGTGCCAGCAGCTTGGGGACAGGGGGCGGAGAAAAACTGTTTTTT. Protein product: CASSLGTGGGEKLFF. V is TRBV28 and J is TRBJ1-4, with TRBD1 matching 12 bases. The CDR3 spans 15 residues. The germline CDR1 and CDR2 sequences are MDHEN and SYDVKM. V lost 6 bases to trimming and J lost 8 bases; unmatched junction nucleotides: 7.

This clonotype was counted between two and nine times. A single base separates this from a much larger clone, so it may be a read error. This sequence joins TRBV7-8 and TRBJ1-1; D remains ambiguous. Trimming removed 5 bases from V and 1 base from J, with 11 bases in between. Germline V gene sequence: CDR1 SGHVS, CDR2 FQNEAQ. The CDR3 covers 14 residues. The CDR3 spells CASSVGERNTEAFF. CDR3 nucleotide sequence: TGTGCCAGCAGCGTAGGAGAGCGGAACACTGAAGCTTTCTTT.